The clone carrying this TCR beta chain was seen ten or more times. Its specificity is not known. Time point of the sample: newly diagnosed GD, antithyroid drugs for less than 3 months. PBMCs were the source of the RNA used for TCR sequencing. This specimen belongs to a study of regulatory T cells in long-lasting Graves disease. Points from the study as a whole: The researchers studied only peripheral blood, not thyroid tissue.

V shed 1 base and J 10 bases; nucleotides not matched to a gene: 9. The CDR3 runs to 15 residues. Per germline, CDR1 LGHDT and CDR2 YNNKEL (reference sequence). Library construction for TCR beta used iRepertoire HTBI primers and Arm-PCR of CDR3 regions. One entry per CDR3 protein results from TCRdb running MiXCR on the multiplex PCR reads. The table lists about 540,000 distinct CDR3 sequences, less than 15% of them singletons, with over 7.5% in the top ten. Separately, the same data were catalogued under a study of T cells in Graves' hyperthyroidism and ophthalmopathy. That publication notes: The HTBI set primed first-round TCR CDR3 RT-PCR.

V usage is TRBV3-1 and J usage is TRBJ2-1; TRBD1 matches at 8 bases. This receptor was obtained from a man aged 25-45 years with Graves disease. Sequencing used peripheral blood mononuclear cells (PBMCs), obtained at new diagnosis, from a patient treated with antithyroid drugs. Written as DNA, the CDR3 is TGTGCCAGCAGCCAAGTCTTGGACAGGGCTGCCGAGCAGTTCTTC. Amino acids: CASSQVLDRAAEQFF.